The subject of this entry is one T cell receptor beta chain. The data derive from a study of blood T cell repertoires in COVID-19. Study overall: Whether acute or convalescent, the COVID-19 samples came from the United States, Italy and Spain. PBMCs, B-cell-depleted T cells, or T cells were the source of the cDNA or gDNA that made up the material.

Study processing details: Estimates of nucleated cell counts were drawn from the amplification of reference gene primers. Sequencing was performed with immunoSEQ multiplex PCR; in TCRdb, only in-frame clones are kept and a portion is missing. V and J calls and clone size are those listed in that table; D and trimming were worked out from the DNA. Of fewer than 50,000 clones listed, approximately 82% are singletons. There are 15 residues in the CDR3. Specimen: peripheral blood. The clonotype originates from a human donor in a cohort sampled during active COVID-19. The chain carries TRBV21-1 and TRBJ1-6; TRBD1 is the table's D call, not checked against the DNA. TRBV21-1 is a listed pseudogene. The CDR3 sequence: CASSREDRVIGPLHF. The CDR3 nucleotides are TGTGCCAGCAGCCGCGAGGACAGGGTAATTGGACCCCTCCACTTT.